One sample yielded the 4 T cell receptor beta chains listed below, sequenced in a study of blood T cell repertoires in COVID-19. TCRdb's copy holds only in-frame clones and misses some; the assay was immunoSEQ multiplex PCR. Counted here are approximately 500,000 clones, 70% to 90% occurring once; the ten biggest clones make up approximately 3.4%. Sequencing used peripheral blood. The receptors originated from a human donor in a cohort sampled during active COVID-19.

This clone was recorded a few times. The chain combines TRBV3-1 (or the pseudogene TRBV3-2) with TRBJ1-2; 12 bases match TRBD1. CDR3 length equals 15 residues. The ends lost 4 bases at V and 6 bases at J; junction bases unmatched: 6. CDR1 LGHDT and CDR2 YNNKEL come from the germline V gene (reference sequence). The CDR3 here is CASSPGTGGRDGYTF. In nucleotides, the CDR3 is TGTGCCAGCAGCCCGGGGACAGGGGGCCGGGATGGCTACACCTTC.

This rearrangement joins TRBV20-1 to TRBJ2-1; 8 bases match TRBD2. CDR1 is DFQATT, CDR2 SNEGSKA, per germline (reference sequence). V shed 3 bases and J 8 bases; nucleotides not matched to a gene: 9. This CDR3 is 14 amino acids long. The CDR3, as DNA: TGCAGTGCTAGTTACAGCGGGAGCAGGTATGAGCAGTTCTTC. It encodes CSASYSGSRYEQFF.

V gene TRBV19 combines with J gene TRBJ2-3; TRBD1 matches at 7 bases. The CDR3 runs to 15 residues. Per germline, CDR1 LNHDA and CDR2 SQIVND (reference sequence). Germline trimming cut 5 bases from V and 0 bases from J; bases unmatched to any gene: 5. CDR3 sequence: CASSSTGESTDTQYF. The DNA of the CDR3 is TGTGCCAGTAGTTCTACAGGGGAGAGCACAGATACGCAGTATTTT. The complete variable domain, with remaining parts taken from reference TRBV19 and TRBJ2-3, reads DGGITQSPKYLFRKEGQNVTLSCEQNLNHDAMYWYRQDPGQGLRLIYYSQIVNDFQKGDIAEGYSVSREKKESFPLTVTSAQKNPTAFYLCASSSTGESTDTQYFGPGTRLTVL.

V is TRBV10-1 and J is TRBJ2-5; D might be TRBD1 (7 bases). The CDR3 runs 10 residues. Trimming took 8 bases from V and 12 from J, leaving 13 bases between them. Germline values: CDR1 WNHNN, CDR2 SYGVQD (reference sequence). The CDR3 sequence is CASRRGEKYF. The CDR3 coding sequence is TGCGCCAGCCGCAGGGGGGAGAAGTACTTC.